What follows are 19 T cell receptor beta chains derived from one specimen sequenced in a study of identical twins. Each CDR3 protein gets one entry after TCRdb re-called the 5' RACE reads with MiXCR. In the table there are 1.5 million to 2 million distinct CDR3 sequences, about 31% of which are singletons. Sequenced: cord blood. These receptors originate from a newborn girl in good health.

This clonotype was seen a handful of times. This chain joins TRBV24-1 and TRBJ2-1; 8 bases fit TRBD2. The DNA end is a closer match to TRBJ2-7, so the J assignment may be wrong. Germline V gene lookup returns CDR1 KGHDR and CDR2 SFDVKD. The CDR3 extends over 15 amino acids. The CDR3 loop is CATATSASGYNEQYF. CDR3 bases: TGTGCCACCGCGACTAGCGCGTCGGGTTACAATGAGCAGTACTTC.

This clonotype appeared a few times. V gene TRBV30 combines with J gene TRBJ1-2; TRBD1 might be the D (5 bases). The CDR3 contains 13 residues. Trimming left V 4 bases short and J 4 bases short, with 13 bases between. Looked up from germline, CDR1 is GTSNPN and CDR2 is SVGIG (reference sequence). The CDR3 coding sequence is TGTGCCTGGACCCTAATCGGGGGCTATGGCTACACCTTC. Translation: CAWTLIGGYGYTF. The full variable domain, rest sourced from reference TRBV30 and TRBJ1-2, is SQTIHQWPATLVQPVGSPLSLECTVEGTSNPNLYWYRQAAGRGLQLLFYSVGIGQISSEVPQNLSASRPQDRQFILSSKKLLLSDSGFYLCAWTLIGGYGYTFGSGTRLTVV.

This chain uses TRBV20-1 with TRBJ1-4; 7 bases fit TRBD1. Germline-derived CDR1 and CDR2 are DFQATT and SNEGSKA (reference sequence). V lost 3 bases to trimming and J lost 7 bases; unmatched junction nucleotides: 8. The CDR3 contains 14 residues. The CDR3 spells CSASDRVEREKLFF. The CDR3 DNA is TGCAGTGCTAGTGACAGGGTTGAACGTGAAAAACTGTTTTTT.

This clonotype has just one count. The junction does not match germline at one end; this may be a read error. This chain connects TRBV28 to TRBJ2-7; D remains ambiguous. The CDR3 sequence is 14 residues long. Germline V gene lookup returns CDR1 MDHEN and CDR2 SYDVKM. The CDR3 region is CVSSPRSVWSEQYF. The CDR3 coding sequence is TGTGTCAGCAGTCCCCGATCCGTTTGGTCCGAGCAGTACTTC.

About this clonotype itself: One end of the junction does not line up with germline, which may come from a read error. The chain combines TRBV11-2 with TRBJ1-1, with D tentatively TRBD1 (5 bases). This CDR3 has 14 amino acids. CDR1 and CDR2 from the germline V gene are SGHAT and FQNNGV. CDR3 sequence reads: CASSSTGMNTGAFF. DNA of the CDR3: TGTGCCAGCAGCTCAACAGGAATGAACACTGGAGCTTTCTTT.

CDR3 sequence reads: CASSLGGQLSNQPQHF. The CDR3 DNA sequence: TGTGCCAGCAGCTTGGGCGGACAGCTTAGCAATCAGCCCCAGCATTTT. The V gene is TRBV5-6, the J gene TRBJ1-5; weak D call: TRBD1 (6 bases). The CDR3 sequence is 16 residues long. The V gene lost 0 bases and the J gene lost 0 bases, with 10 bases spanning the gap. In germline, CDR1 is SGHDT, CDR2 YYEEEE.

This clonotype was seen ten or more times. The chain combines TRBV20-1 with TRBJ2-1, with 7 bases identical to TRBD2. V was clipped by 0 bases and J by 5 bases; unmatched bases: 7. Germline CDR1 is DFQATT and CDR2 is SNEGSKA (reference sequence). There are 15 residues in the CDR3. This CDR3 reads CSARDGGSPHNEQFF. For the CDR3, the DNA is TGCAGTGCTAGAGATGGCGGGAGTCCCCACAATGAGCAGTTCTTC.

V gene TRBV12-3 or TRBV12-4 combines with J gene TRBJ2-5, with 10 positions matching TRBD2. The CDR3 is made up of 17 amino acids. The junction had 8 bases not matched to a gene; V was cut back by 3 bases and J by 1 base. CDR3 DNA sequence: TGTGCCAGCAGTTTTCCCCTACTAGCGGGGAGCCAAGAGACCCAGTACTTC. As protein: CASSFPLLAGSQETQYF.

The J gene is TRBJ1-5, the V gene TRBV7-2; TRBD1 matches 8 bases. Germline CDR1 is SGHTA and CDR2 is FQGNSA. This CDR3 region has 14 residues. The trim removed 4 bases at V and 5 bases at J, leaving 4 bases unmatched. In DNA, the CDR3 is TGTGCCAGCAGCTCAAGGACAGGGTATCAGCCCCAGCATTTT. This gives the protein CASSSRTGYQPQHF. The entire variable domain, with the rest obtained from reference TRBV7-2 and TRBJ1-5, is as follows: GAGVSQSPSNKVTEKGKDVELRCDPISGHTALYWYRQSLGQGLEFLIYFQGNSAPDKSGLPSDRFSAERTGGSVSTLTIQRTQQEDSAVYLCASSSRTGYQPQHFGDGTRLSIL.

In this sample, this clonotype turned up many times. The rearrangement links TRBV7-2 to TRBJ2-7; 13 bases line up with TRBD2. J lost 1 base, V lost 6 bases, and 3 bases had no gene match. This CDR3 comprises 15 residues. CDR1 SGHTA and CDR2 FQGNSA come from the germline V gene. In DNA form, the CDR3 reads TGTGCCAGCAGATTGGGACTAGCGGGGTCCTACGAGCAGTACTTC. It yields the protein CASRLGLAGSYEQYF.

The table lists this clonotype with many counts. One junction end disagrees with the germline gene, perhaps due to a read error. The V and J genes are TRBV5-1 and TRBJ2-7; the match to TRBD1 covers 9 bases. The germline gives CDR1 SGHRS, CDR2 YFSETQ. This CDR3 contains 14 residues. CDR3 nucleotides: TGTGCCAGCAGTTTATGGACAGGGGCCTACGAGCAGTACTTC. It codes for CASSLWTGAYEQYF.

DNA for the CDR3: TGTGCCAGCAGCCAAGGGGCCGGACTAGCGGGCGAGCAGTACTTC. Encoded protein: CASSQGAGLAGEQYF. The chain links TRBV4-2 to TRBJ2-7; TRBD2 matches at 11 bases. V dropped 1 base and J dropped 6; count of bases not matched to a gene: 5. The CDR3 extends over 15 amino acids. The germline V gene encodes CDR1 LGHNA and CDR2 YNFKEQ.

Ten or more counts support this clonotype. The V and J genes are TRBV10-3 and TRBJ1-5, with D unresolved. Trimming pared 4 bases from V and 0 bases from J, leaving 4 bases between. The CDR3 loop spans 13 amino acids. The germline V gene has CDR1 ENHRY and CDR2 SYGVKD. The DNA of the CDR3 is TGTGCCATCAGTGCAGATAGCAATCAGCCCCAGCATTTT. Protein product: CAISADSNQPQHF.

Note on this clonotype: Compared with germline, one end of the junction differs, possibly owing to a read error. The CDR3 protein is CASSRQGADSPPHF. CDR3 bases: TGCGCCAGCAGCCGACAGGGGGCCGATTCACCCCCCCACTTT. V usage is TRBV5-1 and J usage is TRBJ1-6; TRBD1 matches 10 bases. The CDR3 has 14 amino acids. CDR1 is SGHRS, CDR2 YFSETQ, per germline.

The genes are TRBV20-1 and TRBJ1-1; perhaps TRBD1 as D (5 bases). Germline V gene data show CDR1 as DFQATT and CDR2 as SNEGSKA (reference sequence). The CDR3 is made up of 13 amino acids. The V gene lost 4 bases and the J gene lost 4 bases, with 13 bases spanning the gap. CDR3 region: CSATGPSGTEAFF. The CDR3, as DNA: TGCAGTGCTACAGGGCCCTCCGGCACTGAAGCTTTCTTT.

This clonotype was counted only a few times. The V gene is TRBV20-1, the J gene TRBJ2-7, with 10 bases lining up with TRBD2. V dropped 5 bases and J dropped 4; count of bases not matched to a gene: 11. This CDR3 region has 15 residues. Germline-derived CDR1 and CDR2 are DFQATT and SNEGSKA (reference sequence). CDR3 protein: CSAYGLAEAEYEQYF. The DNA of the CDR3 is TGCAGTGCTTACGGACTAGCGGAGGCGGAATACGAGCAGTACTTC.

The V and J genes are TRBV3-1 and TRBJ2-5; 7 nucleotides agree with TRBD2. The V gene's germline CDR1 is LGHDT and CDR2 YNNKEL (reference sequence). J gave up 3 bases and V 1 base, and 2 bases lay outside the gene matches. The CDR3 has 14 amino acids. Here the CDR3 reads CASSQGGGKETQYF. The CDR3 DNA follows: TGTGCCAGCAGCCAAGGGGGGGGGAAAGAGACCCAGTACTTC.

The CDR3 sequence is CASSLGGDTEQFF. For the CDR3, the DNA is TGTGCCAGCAGTTTAGGCGGCGATACTGAGCAGTTCTTC. The chain uses TRBV28 and TRBJ2-1; D uncertain. V shed 2 bases and J shed 9 bases, with 11 bases lying between them. Germline CDR1 is MDHEN and CDR2 is SYDVKM. This CDR3 spans 13 amino acids.

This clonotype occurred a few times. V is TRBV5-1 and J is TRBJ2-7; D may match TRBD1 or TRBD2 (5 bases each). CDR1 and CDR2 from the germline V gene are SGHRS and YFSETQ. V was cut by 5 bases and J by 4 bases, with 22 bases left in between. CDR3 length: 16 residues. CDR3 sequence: CASRDISSALRYEQYF. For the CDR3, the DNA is TGCGCCAGCAGGGACATAAGTAGCGCCCTCCGGTACGAGCAGTACTTC.